The 2 T cell receptor beta chains reported below all come from one sample, sequenced in a study of T cells in Graves' hyperthyroidism and ophthalmopathy. Amplified TCR beta CDR3 regions derived from RNA transcripts. An initial round of RT-PCR targeting the TCR CDR3 relied on the HTBI primer set. TCRdb used MiXCR to reprocess the multiplex PCR reads, holding one entry per CDR3 protein. The sample lists around 620,000 distinct CDR3 sequences; 13% to 15% were seen once. The sample consisted of blood. The receptors originated from a woman between 18 and 29 years old with Graves' ophthalmopathy.

This clonotype was seen many times. The chain links TRBV2 to TRBJ1-5, with TRBD1 matching over 9 bases. This CDR3 comprises 14 residues. V lost 6 bases, J lost 4 bases, and 4 bases stayed unmatched. Germline V CDR1 and CDR2: SNHLY, FYNNEI. The CDR3 sequence is CASRLTGGNQPQHF. CDR3 sequence (DNA): TGTGCCAGCAGGCTGACAGGGGGTAATCAGCCCCAGCATTTT.

The chain recombines TRBV5-1 with TRBJ2-7; 7 nucleotides match TRBD1. V lost 0 bases and J lost 0; bases outside the gene matches: 6. Germline CDR1 reads SGHRS; CDR2 reads YFSETQ. CDR3 length: 16 residues. The CDR3 DNA is TGCGCCAGCAGCTTGGTGGCAGGGGGAGCCTCCTACGAGCAGTACTTC. It is translated as CASSLVAGGASYEQYF.